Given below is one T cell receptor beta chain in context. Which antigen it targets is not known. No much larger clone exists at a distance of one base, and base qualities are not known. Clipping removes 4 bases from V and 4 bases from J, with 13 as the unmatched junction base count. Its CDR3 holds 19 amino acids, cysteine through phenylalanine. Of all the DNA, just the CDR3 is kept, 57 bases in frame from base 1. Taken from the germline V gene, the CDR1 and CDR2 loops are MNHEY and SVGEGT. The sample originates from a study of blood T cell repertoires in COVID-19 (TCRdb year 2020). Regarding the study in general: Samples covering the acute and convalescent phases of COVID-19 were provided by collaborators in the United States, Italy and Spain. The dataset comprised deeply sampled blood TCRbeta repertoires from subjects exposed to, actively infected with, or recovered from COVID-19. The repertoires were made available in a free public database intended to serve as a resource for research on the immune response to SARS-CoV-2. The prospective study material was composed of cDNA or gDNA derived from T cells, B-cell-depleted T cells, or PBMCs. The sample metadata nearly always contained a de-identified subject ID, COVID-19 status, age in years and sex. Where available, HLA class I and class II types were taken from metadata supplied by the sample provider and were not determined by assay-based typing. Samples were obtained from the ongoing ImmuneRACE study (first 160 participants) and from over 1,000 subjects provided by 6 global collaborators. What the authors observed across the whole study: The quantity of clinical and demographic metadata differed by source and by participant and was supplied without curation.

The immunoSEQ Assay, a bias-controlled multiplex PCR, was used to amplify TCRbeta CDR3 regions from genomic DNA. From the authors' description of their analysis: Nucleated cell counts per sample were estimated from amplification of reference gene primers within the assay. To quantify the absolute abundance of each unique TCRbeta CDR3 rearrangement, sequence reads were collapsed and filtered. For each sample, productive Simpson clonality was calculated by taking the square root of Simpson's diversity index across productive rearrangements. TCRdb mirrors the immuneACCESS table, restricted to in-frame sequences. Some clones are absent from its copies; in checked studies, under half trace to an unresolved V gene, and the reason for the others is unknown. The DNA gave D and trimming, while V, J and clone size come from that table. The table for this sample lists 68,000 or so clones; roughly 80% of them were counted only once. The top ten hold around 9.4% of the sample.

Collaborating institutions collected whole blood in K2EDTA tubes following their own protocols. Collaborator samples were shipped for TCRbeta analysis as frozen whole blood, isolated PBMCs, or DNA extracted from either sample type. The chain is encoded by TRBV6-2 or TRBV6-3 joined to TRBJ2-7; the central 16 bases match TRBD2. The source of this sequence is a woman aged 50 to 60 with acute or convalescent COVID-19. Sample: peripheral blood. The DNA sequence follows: TGTGCCAGCAGTTCGACGGGACAGGGGACTAGCGGGAGGGGTTACGAGCAGTACTTC. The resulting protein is CASSSTGQGTSGRGYEQYF.